The clone carrying this T cell receptor (beta chain) was seen at least ten times. As yet, its antigen is unknown. All patients reached thyroid surgery having received no treatment beforehand. This record comes from a study of metastatic and nonmetastatic thyroid tumors. Study information: A comparison of repertoires was made across blood and tumor or nodule tissue from malignant and benign thyroid patients. Findings of the study overall: Reported TCR beta diversity, measured in blood and tumor, was significantly higher for malignant thyroid tumors than for benign nodules.

J lost 7 bases, V lost 5 bases, and 15 bases had no gene match. The CDR3 loop spans 17 amino acids. Germline loops: CDR1 LNHDA, CDR2 SQIVND (reference sequence). Per the original data handling: Across clinicopathological groups, CDR3 differences served as the basis for building a distant-metastasis classifier for papillary thyroid cancer. TCRdb re-called the PCR reads via MiXCR. These V and J calls derive from TCRdb rather than the authors' analysis. The table shows about 29,000 clones, with 16% occurring only once. The source of this sequence is a female donor with papillary thyroid cancer or a benign thyroid nodule (not recorded which). Some clones in this sample may be carry-over from other donors' samples. The rearrangement links TRBV19 to TRBJ2-2; 8 bases line up with TRBD2. The specimen was blood. DNA for the CDR3: TGTGCCAGTAGTTCCCTAGGACTCAGCGGGAGACTCGGGGAGCTGTTTTTT. Translated: CASSSLGLSGRLGELFF.